One and the same sample provided the 9 T cell receptor beta chains below, sequenced in a study of blood T cell repertoires in COVID-19. Assay: immunoSEQ multiplex PCR; the TCRdb copy retains only in-frame clones and omits some. In the table there are about 210,000 clones, over 70% of which are singletons. Source material: peripheral blood. These receptors came from a man aged 50-59 years with active or convalescent COVID-19.

The chain's CDR3 is CASSQRVRQGTSPLHF. CDR3 nucleotides: TGCGCCAGCAGCCAACGGGTAAGGCAGGGAACTTCACCCCTCCACTTT. This chain connects TRBV4-3 to TRBJ1-6; maybe TRBD1 (5 bases). Germline-derived CDR1 and CDR2 are LGHNA and YSLEER. Trimming took off 2 bases at V and 9 bases at J, with 17 bases between the two ends. The CDR3 runs to 16 residues.

The rearrangement links TRBV7-9 to TRBJ1-5; tentative D call: TRBD1 (5 bases). This CDR3 region has 13 residues. Germline V gene sequence: CDR1 SEHNR, CDR2 FQNEAQ (reference sequence). Deletions cut 5 bases from V and 7 bases from J, with 12 bases between. The CDR3 DNA is TGTGCCAGCAGCCAAGGGGCTCACCAGCCCCAGCATTTT. Protein sequence: CASSQGAHQPQHF. The complete variable domain, with remaining parts taken from reference TRBV7-9 and TRBJ1-5, reads DTGVSQNPRHKITKRGQNVTFRCDPISEHNRLYWYRQTLGQGPEFLTYFQNEAQLEKSRLLSDRFSAERPKGSFSTLEIQRTEQGDSAMYLCASSQGAHQPQHFGDGTRLSIL.

This clone is a singleton in its sample. V usage is TRBV30 and J usage is TRBJ2-3; 8 bases agree with TRBD2. The ends lost 8 bases at V and 2 bases at J; junction bases unmatched: 9. CDR1 GTSNPN and CDR2 SVGIG come from the germline V gene (reference sequence). This CDR3 comprises 14 residues. CDR3 in amino acids: CAGVLAAVTDTQYF. The CDR3 nucleotides are TGTGCCGGAGTACTAGCGGCTGTCACAGATACGCAGTATTTT.

This clone has only a few counts. The chain joins TRBV7-2 to TRBJ2-1; D is undetermined. Germline V lookup: CDR1 SGHTA, CDR2 FQGNSA. The V end lost 5 bases, the J end lost 0 bases, and 20 bases lay between the germline ends. The CDR3 length is 18 residues. CDR3 sequence (DNA): TGTGCCAGCAGCCGGCGGCTTTCTACTTTAAACTCCTACAATGAGCAGTTCTTC. Its protein is CASSRRLSTLNSYNEQFF.

This clone was found once. The chain carries TRBV28 and TRBJ1-2, with 8 bases fitting TRBD1. Germline values: CDR1 MDHEN, CDR2 SYDVKM. V lost 2 bases, J lost 8 bases, and 7 bases stayed unmatched. The CDR3 consists of 14 residues. The CDR3 is CASSLPGQDRGYTF. Here the CDR3 DNA reads TGTGCCAGCAGTTTACCGGGACAGGATCGGGGCTACACCTTC.

V usage is TRBV6-2 or TRBV6-3 and J usage is TRBJ1-2; 7 bases are shared with TRBD1. This CDR3 has 16 amino acids. Trimming at V came to 6 bases and at J to 2 bases, leaving 12 bases not matched to a gene. Germline V lookup: CDR1 MNHEY, CDR2 SVGEGT. The CDR3 loop is CASRPRTGRGNYGYTF. DNA of the CDR3: TGTGCCAGCAGGCCTAGGACAGGTCGGGGCAACTATGGCTACACCTTC.

The chain recombines TRBV7-6 with TRBJ2-7; the D is unclear. Germline CDR1 SGHVS, CDR2 FNYEAQ. CDR3 length: 13 residues. V was trimmed by 1 base and J by 7 bases, leaving 11 bases between them. CDR3 DNA sequence: TGTGCCAGCAGCTTAGTCAAGAGGAGAGAGCAGTACTTC. Protein product: CASSLVKRREQYF.

This clone was observed a single time. V usage is TRBV6-5 and J usage is TRBJ2-1; 11 nucleotides align to TRBD2. There are 14 residues in the CDR3. Germline values: CDR1 MNHEY, CDR2 SVGAGI. V dropped 8 bases and J dropped 7; count of bases not matched to a gene: 7. The CDR3 region has the DNA TGTGCCAGCTGTCTAGCGGGAGGAGGGAATGAGCAGTTCTTC. Protein product: CASCLAGGGNEQFF.

The chain recombines TRBV7-2 with TRBJ2-1; 7 nucleotides match TRBD2. Germline CDR1 reads SGHTA; CDR2 reads FQGNSA. The CDR3 contains 14 residues. The V segment lost 5 bases and the J segment 8 bases; nucleotides outside the gene matches: 9. CDR3 sequence reads: CASSRTGGGDEQFF. The DNA for the CDR3 is TGTGCCAGCAGCCGGACTGGGGGGGGTGATGAGCAGTTCTTC.